The clone carrying this TCR beta chain was observed a single time. Its antigen is unidentified. These data come from a study of T-cell reconstitution after alpha-beta-depleted transplantation in children. This CDR3 has 16 residues. Trimming took off 0 bases at V and 0 bases at J, with 9 bases between the two ends. CDR1 is MNHNS and CDR2 is SASEGT in the germline V gene. Library preparation (for TCRbeta) was performed with unique molecular identifiers. TCRdb ran MiXCR on the PCR reads and lists one entry per CDR3 protein. The sample consists of fewer than 1 million distinct CDR3 sequences, approximately 15% of them appearing once. Regarding the study as a whole: The study reportedly traced alpha-beta T cells about two months after transplant to several hundred expanded graft clones.

This sequence joins TRBV6-1 and TRBJ1-3; D is uncertain. This TCR was sampled from a male patient younger than 18 who had a stem cell transplant for acute lymphoblastic leukemia, so the T cells may come from the graft donor. The sample was PBMCs, mostly from graft donor cells, taken 360 days after TCRalphabeta/CD19-depleted stem cell transplant. The CDR3 bases are TGTGCCAGCAGTGAAGCCCTCCTCGCCTCTGGAAACACCATATATTTT. Translation: CASSEALLASGNTIYF.